This TCR beta chain was obtained from a study of PD-1 blockade in classical Hodgkin lymphoma. The time point here: newly diagnosed, previously untreated cHL patient sample. From thawed PBMCs, magnetic negative selection was used to isolate the CD8+ T cells. Comparison samples consisted of PBMCs from newly diagnosed, untreated classical Hodgkin lymphoma. The assay was immunoSEQ multiplex PCR, and TCRdb's table has in-frame clones only and misses some. The sample includes some 15,000 clones, roughly nine tenths seen only once; the top ten take 5.9%. The germline V gene has CDR1 MNHEY and CDR2 SVGAGI. V was trimmed by 3 bases and J by 5 bases, leaving 10 bases between them. The CDR3 contains 13 residues. A note on this clone: What it recognizes is unknown.

Study results and limitations: No one has yet defined what causes the repertoire differences, which may be disease activity or prior therapy. Before treatment, TCR diversity in newly diagnosed patients was reportedly lower than in healthy donors.

The TCR originated in a human donor with classical Hodgkin lymphoma. The sequencing input was CD8+ T cells from blood. The chain recombines TRBV6-5 with TRBJ1-1; D uncertain. CDR3 DNA sequence: TGTGCCAGCAGTTATGGACGGAGGACTGAAGCTTTCTTT. This gives the protein CASSYGRRTEAFF.